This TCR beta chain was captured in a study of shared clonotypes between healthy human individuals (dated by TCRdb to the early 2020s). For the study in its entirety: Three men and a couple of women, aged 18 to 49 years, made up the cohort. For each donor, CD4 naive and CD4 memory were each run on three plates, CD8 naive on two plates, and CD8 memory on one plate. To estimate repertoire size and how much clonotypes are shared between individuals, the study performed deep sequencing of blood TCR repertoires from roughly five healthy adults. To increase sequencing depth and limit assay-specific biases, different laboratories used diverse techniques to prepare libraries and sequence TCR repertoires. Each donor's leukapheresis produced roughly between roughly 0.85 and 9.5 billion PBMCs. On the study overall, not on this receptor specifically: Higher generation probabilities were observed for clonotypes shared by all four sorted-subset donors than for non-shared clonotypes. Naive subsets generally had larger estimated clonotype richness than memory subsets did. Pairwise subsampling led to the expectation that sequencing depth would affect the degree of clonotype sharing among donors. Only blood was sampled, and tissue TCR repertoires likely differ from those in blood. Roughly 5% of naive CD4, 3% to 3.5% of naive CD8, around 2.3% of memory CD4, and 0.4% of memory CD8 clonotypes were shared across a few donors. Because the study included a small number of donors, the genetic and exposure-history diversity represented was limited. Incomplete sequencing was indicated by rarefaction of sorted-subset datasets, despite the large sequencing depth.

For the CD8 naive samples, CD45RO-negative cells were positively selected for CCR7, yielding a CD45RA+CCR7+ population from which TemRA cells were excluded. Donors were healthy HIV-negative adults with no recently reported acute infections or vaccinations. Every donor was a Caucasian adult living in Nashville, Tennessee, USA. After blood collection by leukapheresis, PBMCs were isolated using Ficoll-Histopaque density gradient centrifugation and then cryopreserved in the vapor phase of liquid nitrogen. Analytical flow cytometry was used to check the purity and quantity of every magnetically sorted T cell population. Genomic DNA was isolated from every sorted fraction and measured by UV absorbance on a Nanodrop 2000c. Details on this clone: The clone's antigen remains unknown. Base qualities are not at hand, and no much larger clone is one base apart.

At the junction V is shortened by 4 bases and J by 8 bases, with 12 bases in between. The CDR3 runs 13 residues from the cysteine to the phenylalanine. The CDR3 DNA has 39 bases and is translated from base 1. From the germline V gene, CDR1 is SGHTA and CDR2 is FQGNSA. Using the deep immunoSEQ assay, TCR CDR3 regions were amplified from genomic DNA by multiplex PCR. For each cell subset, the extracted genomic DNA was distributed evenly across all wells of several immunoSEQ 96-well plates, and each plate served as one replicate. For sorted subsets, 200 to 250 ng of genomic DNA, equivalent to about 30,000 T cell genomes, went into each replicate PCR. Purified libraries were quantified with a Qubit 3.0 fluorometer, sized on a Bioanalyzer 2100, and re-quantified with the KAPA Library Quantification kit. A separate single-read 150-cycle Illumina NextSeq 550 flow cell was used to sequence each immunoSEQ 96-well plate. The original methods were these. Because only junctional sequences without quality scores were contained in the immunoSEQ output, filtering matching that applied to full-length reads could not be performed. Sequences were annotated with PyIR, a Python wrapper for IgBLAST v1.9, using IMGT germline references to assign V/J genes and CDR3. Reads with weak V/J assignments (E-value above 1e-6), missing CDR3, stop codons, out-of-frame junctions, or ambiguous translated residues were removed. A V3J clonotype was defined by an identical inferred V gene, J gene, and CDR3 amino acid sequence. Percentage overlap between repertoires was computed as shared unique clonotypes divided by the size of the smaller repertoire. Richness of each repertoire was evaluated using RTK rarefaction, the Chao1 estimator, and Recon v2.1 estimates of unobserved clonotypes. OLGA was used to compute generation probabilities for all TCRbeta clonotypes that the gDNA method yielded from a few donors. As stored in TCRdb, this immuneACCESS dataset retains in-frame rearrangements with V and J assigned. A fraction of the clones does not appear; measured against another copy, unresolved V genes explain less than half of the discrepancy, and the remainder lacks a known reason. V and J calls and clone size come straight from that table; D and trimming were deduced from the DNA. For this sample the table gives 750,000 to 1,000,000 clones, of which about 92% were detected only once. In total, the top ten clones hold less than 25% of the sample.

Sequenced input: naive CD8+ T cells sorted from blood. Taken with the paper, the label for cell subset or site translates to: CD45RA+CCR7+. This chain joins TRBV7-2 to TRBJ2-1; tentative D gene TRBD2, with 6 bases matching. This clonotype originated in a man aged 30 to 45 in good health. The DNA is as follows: TGTGCCAGCAGCTCCACTAGCAGGGATGAGCAGTTCTTC. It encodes CASSSTSRDEQFF.